A selection of T cell receptor beta chains follows, all from one sample in a study of vaccination effects on CD4 cells after COVID-19. Their cognate antigens are unknown. This table comes from immunoSEQ multiplex PCR, and its TCRdb copy is limited to in-frame clones, with some not included. The profile shows approximately 74,000 clones, 60% to 85% of them singletons. This material consisted of CD4+ T cells from PBMCs cultured with HCoV-OC43 spike peptides, taken after COVID-19 vaccination. These receptors all stem from a human donor who received a COVID-19 vaccine. Each CDR3 is given with its conserved first and last residue. The D gene is left open where the match is weak. Size values are once, few and many counts, or a class for expanded clones, and some rows have none.

clone_size | j_call | d_call | v_call | cdr3_nt | cdr3_aa
- | TRBJ2-3 | TRBD2 | TRBV7-9 | TGTGCCAGCAGCTTAGCTATAGCGGGGGCCAGTAGCACAGATACGCAGTATTTT | CASSLAIAGASSTDTQYF
- | TRBJ2-1 | - | TRBV19 | TGTGCCAGTAGTGGCCGGACTCCGTACAATGAGCAGTTCTTC | CASSGRTPYNEQFF
- | TRBJ2-1 | TRBD2 | TRBV7-3 | TGTGCCAGCAGCACAAACGCGGGACTAGCGGGATACAATGAGCAGTTCTTC | CASSTNAGLAGYNEQFF
- | TRBJ1-4 | - | TRBV5-1 | TGCGCCAGCAGCGGGGGGACCGACAATAATGAAAAACTGTTTTTT | CASSGGTDNNEKLFF
- | TRBJ2-1 | - | TRBV5-1 | TGCGCCAGCAGCACCGGACGATCTGAGCAGTTCTTC | CASSTGRSEQFF
- | TRBJ2-5 | - | TRBV7-2 | TGTGCCAGCAGCTTATTGAGCGGGCAAGAGACCCAGTACTTC | CASSLLSGQETQYF
- | TRBJ2-2 | TRBD2 | TRBV7-9 | TGTGCCAGCAGCCCCCCCGGGACTAGAAGCATCGGGGAGCTGTTTTTT | CASSPPGTRSIGELFF
- | TRBJ1-2 | - | TRBV18 | TGTGCCAGCTCACAACAGGGCAACTATGGCTACACCTTC | CASSQQGNYGYTF
- | TRBJ1-1 | TRBD1 | TRBV3-1/TRBV3-2 | TGTGCCAGCAGCCAAGTTCTAGCAGGGGGCACTGAAGCTTTCTTT | CASSQVLAGGTEAFF
few | TRBJ2-1 | - | TRBV6-1 | TGTGCCAGCAGTGAATTAGATGAGCAGTTCTTC | CASSELDEQFF
- | TRBJ2-5 | - | TRBV18 | TGTGCCAGCTCACCGGCCCGGCCACAAGAGACCCAGTACTTC | CASSPARPQETQYF
once | TRBJ2-4 | - | TRBV4-2 | TGTGCCAGCAGCCGGGAAGGGGTGACCAAAAACATTCAGTACTTC | CASSREGVTKNIQYF
- | TRBJ2-3 | TRBD2 | TRBV5-1 | TGCGCCAGCAGCTTGGGGTTAGCGGGGGATAGCACAGATACGCAGTATTTT | CASSLGLAGDSTDTQYF